The clone carrying this T cell receptor (beta chain) showed up many times. These data belong to a study of human T cells and chemical hapten exposure. Noted time point: patch test 1, 2 weeks after DPC sensitization. Treatment here: therapeutic diphenylcyclopropenone sensitization with weekly scalp DPC. Blood draws preceded each patch test application. TCRdb ran MiXCR on the RACE reads and lists one entry per CDR3 protein. This sample yields some 350,000 distinct CDR3 sequences, of which around 7% are seen a single time; approximately 8.9% belongs to the top ten. The CDR3 consists of 17 residues. V was trimmed by 0 bases and J by 0 bases, leaving 12 bases between them. In germline, CDR1 is MNHEY, CDR2 SVGAGI.

This sample comprised whole blood, obtained in connection with sensitization to the hapten diphenylcyclopropenone (DPC). The sequence was obtained from a woman between 18 and 29 years old with alopecia areata. Some clones in this sample may be carry-over from other donors' samples. V gene TRBV6-5 combines with J gene TRBJ1-3; no clear D. DNA of the CDR3: TGTGCCAGCAGTTACTCGACTTTGATATCCTCTGGAAACACCATATATTTT. Translated: CASSYSTLISSGNTIYF.